Listed here are 3 T cell receptor beta chains from one sample, sequenced in a study of blood T cell repertoires in COVID-19. Measured with immunoSEQ multiplex PCR; TCRdb has only the in-frame clones, and not every one. The data contain around 700,000 clones, 70% to 90% of them singletons. Sequenced: peripheral blood. The receptors shown here come from a woman between 18 and 30 years old with acute or convalescent COVID-19.

The count of this clone is one. The chain combines TRBV30 with TRBJ1-1; maybe TRBD1 (6 bases). Trimming took off 5 bases at V and 4 bases at J, with 11 bases between the two ends. There are 12 residues in the CDR3. Germline CDR1 reads GTSNPN; CDR2 reads SVGIG (reference sequence). The chain's CDR3 is CAWAQGSTEAFF. The CDR3 DNA follows: TGTGCCTGGGCGCAGGGGTCCACTGAAGCTTTCTTT.

Remarks on this clone: The junction departs from the called germline gene at one end, perhaps through a read error. CDR3 loop: CASSDGDGAIWVF. CDR3 DNA sequence: TGTGCCAGCAGTGACGGGGATGGGGCAATTTGGGTCTTC. The chain recombines TRBV6-4 with TRBJ2-1; D is perhaps TRBD1 (5 bases). The CDR3 has 13 residues. CDR1 and CDR2 from the germline V gene are MRHNA and SNTAGT.

The DNA of the CDR3 is TGTGCCAGCAGCGTAGGTGAGGGTTTGGGCGAGCAGTACTTC. Encoded protein: CASSVGEGLGEQYF. The chain is built from TRBV9 and TRBJ2-7; tentatively, D is TRBD2 (5 bases). The germline V and J ends were trimmed by 0 bases and 6 bases, with 13 bases remaining between them. The CDR3 totals 14 residues. Germline V CDR1 and CDR2: SGDLS, YYNGEE. The full variable domain, rest sourced from reference TRBV9 and TRBJ2-7, is DSGVTQTPKHLITATGQRVTLRCSPRSGDLSVYWYQQSLDQGLQFLIQYYNGEERAKGNILERFSAQQFPDLHSELNLSSLELGDSALYFCASSVGEGLGEQYFGPGTRLTVT.